The rows below give T cell receptor beta chains drawn from one sample of a study of CD8+ T cells in alopecia areata. The protocol was immunoSEQ multiplex PCR, while the TCRdb copy is restricted to in-frame clones and leaves out a portion. The table lists roughly 180,000 clones, roughly 50% of them singletons. The sequencing used CD8+ T cells sorted from blood, collected at week 24, from a patient treated with tofacitinib. The receptor set was obtained from a human donor with alopecia areata. CDR3s include the opening cysteine and the closing phenylalanine or tryptophan. D genes are given only for firm matches. Not all rows give a size; the values are once, few, many and, for expanded clones, a class.

v_call,j_call,clone_size,d_call,cdr3_aa,cdr3_nt
TRBV30,TRBJ1-1,-,-,CAWSRTQNTEAFF,TGTGCCTGGAGTCGGACGCAGAACACTGAAGCTTTCTTT
TRBV30,TRBJ2-1,-,TRBD2,CAWSAGGEQFF,TGTGCCTGGAGTGCGGGAGGCGAGCAGTTCTTC
TRBV4-3,TRBJ2-7,-,-,CASSRLQGNAYEQYF,TGCGCCAGCAGCCGGCTCCAGGGGAACGCCTACGAGCAGTACTTC
TRBV2,TRBJ2-1,-,-,CASLPSTNEQFF,TGTGCCAGCCTACCCTCGACCAATGAGCAGTTCTTC
TRBV5-1,TRBJ1-1,once,TRBD1,CASSGDRGPALGNTEAFF,TGCGCCAGCAGCGGTGACAGGGGGCCAGCCCTCGGGAACACTGAAGCTTTCTTT
TRBV29-1,TRBJ1-4,-,TRBD1,CSVGQGGEKLFF,TGCAGCGTCGGACAGGGAGGGGAAAAACTGTTTTTT
TRBV30,TRBJ2-7,few,TRBD1,CAWSGTGMGEQYF,TGTGCCTGGAGTGGGACAGGGATGGGCGAGCAGTACTTC
TRBV5-1,TRBJ2-3,-,-,CASSLEVVSSDTQYF,TGCGCCAGCAGCTTGGAGGTTGTGAGTTCAGATACGCAGTATTTT
TRBV30,TRBJ1-1,-,-,CAGGVILNTEAFF,TGTGCCGGTGGGGTGATATTGAACACTGAAGCTTTCTTT
TRBV19,TRBJ1-5,-,-,CASNLSKGVGNQPQHF,TGTGCCAGTAATCTGTCAAAGGGAGTTGGCAATCAGCCCCAGCATTTT
TRBV15,TRBJ1-5,few,-,CATSDRADQPQHF,TGTGCCACCAGCGATAGAGCGGATCAGCCCCAGCATTTT
TRBV7-2,TRBJ2-7,-,-,CASSLALQGSKEQYF,TGTGCCAGCAGCTTAGCTCTCCAGGGGTCGAAAGAGCAGTACTTC
TRBV5-5,TRBJ2-2,-,-,CASSLVRADGELFF,TGTGCCAGCAGCTTGGTCAGGGCGGACGGGGAGCTGTTTTTT
TRBV27,TRBJ1-1,few,-,CASSLVGSTEAFF,TGTGCCAGCAGTTTAGTAGGTTCCACTGAAGCTTTCTTT
TRBV29-1,TRBJ2-1,few,-,CSVEVPNNEQFF,TGCAGCGTTGAAGTGCCTAACAATGAGCAGTTCTTC
TRBV27,TRBJ2-7,-,TRBD2,CASSLGTRGYEQYF,TGTGCCAGCAGTTTAGGGACTAGGGGCTACGAGCAGTACTTC
TRBV4-3,TRBJ2-7,-,TRBD1,CASSHGTGSYEQYF,TGCGCCAGCAGCCATGGGACAGGATCCTACGAGCAGTACTTC
TRBV11-2,TRBJ2-3,-,-,CASSFGGSTDTQYF,TGTGCCAGCAGCTTCGGGGGAAGCACAGATACGCAGTATTTT
TRBV19,TRBJ2-5,-,TRBD2,CASSIDGVGTSYQETQYF,TGTGCCAGTAGTATAGATGGAGTCGGGACTAGTTACCAAGAGACCCAGTACTTC
TRBV19,TRBJ1-1,few,-,CASSFDRSRTEAFF,TGTGCCAGTAGTTTTGACAGGAGTAGGACTGAAGCTTTCTTT
TRBV14,TRBJ1-4,few,-,CASSLSTNEKLFF,TGTGCCAGCAGCCTCTCAACTAATGAAAAACTGTTTTTT
TRBV2,TRBJ1-1,few,-,CASIKEGLNTEAFF,TGTGCCAGCATAAAGGAGGGGCTGAACACTGAAGCTTTCTTT
TRBV30,TRBJ1-1,-,TRBD1,CAWSAGRGLNVAFF,TGTGCCTGGAGCGCCGGGAGGGGGCTTAACGTAGCTTTCTTT
TRBV30,TRBJ2-1,-,-,CAWGEGGREQFF,TGTGCCTGGGGGGAAGGAGGGCGCGAGCAGTTCTTC
TRBV29-1,TRBJ1-2,medium-sized,TRBD1,CSGGDREGDYGYTF,TGCAGCGGGGGAGACAGGGAAGGGGACTATGGCTACACCTTC
TRBV7-9,TRBJ2-1,-,TRBD2,CASSPGGAFQFF,TGTGCCAGCAGCCCCGGGGGGGCTTTTCAGTTCTTC
TRBV27,TRBJ2-5,-,-,CASRVDQYF,TGTGCCAGCAGGGTGGACCAGTACTTC
TRBV5-6,TRBJ2-7,-,TRBD2,CASSLGGGWTYEQYF,TGTGCCAGCAGCTTGGGCGGGGGTTGGACTTACGAGCAGTACTTC
TRBV9,TRBJ2-7,few,-,CASSAVVRAGGEQYF,TGTGCCAGCAGCGCCGTCGTCAGGGCCGGCGGGGAGCAGTACTTC
TRBV27,TRBJ1-2,-,TRBD1,CASTQTTGEGYTF,TGTGCCAGCACCCAAACGACAGGGGAAGGCTACACCTTC
TRBV6-6,TRBJ1-2,-,-,CASSYSTGRQSYGYTF,TGTGCCAGCAGTTACTCCACAGGGCGTCAAAGCTATGGCTACACCTTC
TRBV30,TRBJ1-1,-,-,CAWMATGNTEAFF,TGTGCCTGGATGGCCACTGGGAACACTGAAGCTTTCTTT
TRBV2,TRBJ2-2,few,-,CASSDRTVRGELFF,TGTGCCAGCAGTGATCGAACAGTTAGGGGGGAGCTGTTTTTT
TRBV29-1,TRBJ2-1,few,-,CSVSDSYNEQFF,TGCAGCGTCTCAGACTCCTACAATGAGCAGTTCTTC
TRBV7-9,TRBJ2-5,-,-,CASSSRRGETQYF,TGTGCCAGCAGCTCCCGCCGGGGTGAGACCCAGTACTTC
TRBV14,TRBJ2-7,-,-,CASSQGRRTYEQYF,TGTGCCAGCAGCCAGGGCAGGCGAACCTACGAGCAGTACTTC
TRBV4-1,TRBJ2-7,-,-,CASSQGAGSSYEQYF,TGCGCCAGCAGCCAAGGGGCGGGGAGCTCCTACGAGCAGTACTTC
TRBV13,TRBJ2-1,-,-,CASSLGRSNHEQFF,TGTGCCAGCAGCTTAGGACGTAGTAACCATGAGCAGTTCTTC
TRBV12-5,TRBJ2-7,-,TRBD1,CASGPGQGPDEQYF,TGTGCTAGTGGTCCCGGACAGGGGCCCGACGAGCAGTACTTC
TRBV28,TRBJ2-1,-,TRBD2,CASSLRGGNNEQFF,TGTGCCAGCAGTTTGCGGGGGGGCAACAATGAGCAGTTCTTC
TRBV5-8,TRBJ2-1,-,TRBD1,CASSFTGAANEQFF,TGTGCCAGCAGCTTCACAGGGGCCGCAAATGAGCAGTTCTTC
TRBV4-3,TRBJ1-2,-,-,CASSQDDRPDGYTF,TGCGCCAGCAGCCAAGATGACCGACCAGATGGCTACACCTTC
TRBV4-3,TRBJ1-2,few,TRBD1,CASSQERVDRDYGYTF,TGCGCCAGCAGCCAAGAAAGAGTGGACAGGGACTATGGCTACACCTTC
TRBV6-5,TRBJ2-2,-,TRBD1,CASSLTGERAGELFF,TGTGCCAGCAGCCTGACAGGGGAAAGAGCCGGGGAGCTGTTTTTT
TRBV2,TRBJ2-1,-,TRBD2,CASSEWVPSGGYNEQFF,TGTGCCAGCAGTGAATGGGTTCCTAGCGGGGGTTACAATGAGCAGTTCTTC
TRBV29-1,TRBJ1-1,-,TRBD1,CSAITGEGTEAFF,TGCAGCGCCATCACAGGGGAAGGCACTGAAGCTTTCTTT
TRBV7-3,TRBJ2-7,-,TRBD1,CASSLTGGARDEQYF,TGTGCCAGCAGCTTAACAGGGGGCGCAAGGGACGAGCAGTACTTC
TRBV30,TRBJ2-7,-,TRBD1,CAWTGGTYEQYF,TGTGCCTGGACAGGGGGTACCTACGAGCAGTACTTC
TRBV2,TRBJ1-5,few,-,CASSQGPNQPQHF,TGTGCCAGCAGTCAAGGACCCAATCAGCCCCAGCATTTT
TRBV9,TRBJ1-5,-,-,CASSVGQGFNQPQHF,TGTGCCAGCAGCGTAGGGCAGGGGTTCAATCAGCCCCAGCATTTT
TRBV7-9,TRBJ2-2,-,-,CASSPPSPNTGELFF,TGTGCCAGCAGCCCTCCTTCCCCGAACACCGGGGAGCTGTTTTTT
TRBV27,TRBJ1-2,-,-,CASSLGAMHGYTF,TGTGCCAGCAGTTTAGGGGCGATGCATGGCTACACCTTC
TRBV29-1,TRBJ1-2,-,TRBD1,CSVDRQGAFGYTF,TGCAGCGTTGACCGACAGGGGGCATTTGGCTACACCTTC
TRBV5-6,TRBJ2-7,-,-,CASSSTYEQYF,TGTGCCAGCAGCTCCACCTACGAGCAGTACTTC
TRBV19,TRBJ1-2,few,-,CASSSLRTENYGYTF,TGTGCCAGTAGTTCCCTCCGGACAGAAAACTATGGCTACACCTTC
TRBV2,TRBJ1-5,few,-,CASRVTDYSNQPQHF,TGTGCCAGCAGGGTTACAGATTATAGCAATCAGCCCCAGCATTTT
TRBV6-5,TRBJ1-2,once,-,CASTRGDGYTF,TGTGCCAGCACGAGGGGCGATGGCTACACCTTC
TRBV29-1,TRBJ1-2,-,-,CSAVGTQPYGYTF,TGCAGCGCGGTCGGGACACAACCCTATGGCTACACCTTC
TRBV29-1,TRBJ1-2,few,TRBD1,CSVEEEDRVYYGYTF,TGCAGCGTTGAAGAAGAAGACAGGGTATACTATGGCTACACCTTC